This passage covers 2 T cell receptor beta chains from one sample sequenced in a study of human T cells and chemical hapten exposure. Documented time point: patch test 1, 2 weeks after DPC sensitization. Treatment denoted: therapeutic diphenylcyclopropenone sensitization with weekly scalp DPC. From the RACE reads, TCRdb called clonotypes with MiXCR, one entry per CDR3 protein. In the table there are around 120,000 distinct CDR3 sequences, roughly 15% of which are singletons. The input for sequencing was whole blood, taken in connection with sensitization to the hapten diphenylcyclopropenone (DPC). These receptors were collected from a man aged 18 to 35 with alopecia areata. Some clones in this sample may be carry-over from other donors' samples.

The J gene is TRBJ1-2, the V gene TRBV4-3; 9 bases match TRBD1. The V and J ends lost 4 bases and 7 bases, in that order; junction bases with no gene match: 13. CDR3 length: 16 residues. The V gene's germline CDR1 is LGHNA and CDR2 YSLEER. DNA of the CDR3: TGCGCCAGCAGCCCGACAGACGGACAGGGGATTCGTGGCTACACCTTC. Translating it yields CASSPTDGQGIRGYTF.

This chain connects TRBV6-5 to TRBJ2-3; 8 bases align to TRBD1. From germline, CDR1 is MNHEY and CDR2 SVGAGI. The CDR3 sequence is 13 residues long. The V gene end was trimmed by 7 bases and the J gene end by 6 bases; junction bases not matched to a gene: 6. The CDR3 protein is CASTLSGGDTQYF. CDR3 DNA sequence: TGTGCCAGCACCTTGTCAGGGGGCGATACGCAGTATTTT.